This T cell receptor beta chain was documented in a study of T cells in Graves' hyperthyroidism and ophthalmopathy. The study included ophthalmopathy patients with Clinical Activity Score at least 3, NOSPECS grade at least 4 and duration under 3 months. Those patients with uncontrolled infection, other autoimmune disease, pregnancy or lactation were excluded. Overall study findings and caveats: By a 13 V-J model, ophthalmopathy was set apart from stable hyperthyroidism. Blood also contained most expanded thyroid clonotypes above 0.001.

RNA transcripts provided the source from which TCR beta CDR3 regions were amplified. The TCR CDR3 was amplified in a first-round RT-PCR using the HTBI primer set. TCRdb reprocessed the multiplex PCR reads via MiXCR and lists one record per CDR3 protein. The sample lists over 500,000 distinct CDR3 sequences; over 15% were seen once. This clonotype has a count of ten or more. Its antigen is not identified. The CDR3 runs 15 residues. V shed 2 bases and J 4 bases; nucleotides not matched to a gene: 3. The sequence came from a woman aged 18-29 years with Graves' ophthalmopathy. The V gene is TRBV12-3 or TRBV12-4, the J gene TRBJ2-3; 10 bases align to TRBD2. The sample comprised blood. The CDR3 DNA is TGTGCCAGCAGTTTAAGCGGGAGGGCCCCAGATACGCAGTATTTT. Amino acids: CASSLSGRAPDTQYF.